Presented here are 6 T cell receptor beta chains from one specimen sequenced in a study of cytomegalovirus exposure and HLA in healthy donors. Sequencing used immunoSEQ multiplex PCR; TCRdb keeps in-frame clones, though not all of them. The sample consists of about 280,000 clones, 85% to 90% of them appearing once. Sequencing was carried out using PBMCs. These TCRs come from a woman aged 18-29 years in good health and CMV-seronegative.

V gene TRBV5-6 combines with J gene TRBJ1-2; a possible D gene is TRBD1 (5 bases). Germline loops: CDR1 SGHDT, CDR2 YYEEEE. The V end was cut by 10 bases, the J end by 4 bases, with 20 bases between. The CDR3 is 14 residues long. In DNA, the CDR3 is TGTGCCGCTTCTCGGGGCGGGACCTTCTATGGCTACACCTTC. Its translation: CAASRGGTFYGYTF. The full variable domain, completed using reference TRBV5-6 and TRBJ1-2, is DAGVTQSPTHLIKTRGQQVTLRCSPKSGHDTVSWYQQALGQGPQFIFQYYEEEERQRGNFPDRFSGHQFPNYSSELNVNALLLGDSALYLCAASRGGTFYGYTFGSGTRLTVV.

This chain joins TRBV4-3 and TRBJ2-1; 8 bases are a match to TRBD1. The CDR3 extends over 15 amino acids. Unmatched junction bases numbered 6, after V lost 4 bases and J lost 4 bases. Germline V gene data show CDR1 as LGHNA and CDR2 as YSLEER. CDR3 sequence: CASSRSGGGYNEQFF. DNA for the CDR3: TGCGCCAGCAGCCGTTCAGGGGGCGGGTACAATGAGCAGTTCTTC.

The CDR3, as DNA: TGTGCCAGCAGGACCACAGGGGAAGACTATGGCTACACCTTC. This codes for CASRTTGEDYGYTF. The chain carries TRBV7-2 and TRBJ1-2; TRBD1 matches 7 bases. Germline loops: CDR1 SGHTA, CDR2 FQGNSA. Germline trimming cut 6 bases from V and 3 bases from J; bases unmatched to any gene: 7. The CDR3 spans 14 residues.

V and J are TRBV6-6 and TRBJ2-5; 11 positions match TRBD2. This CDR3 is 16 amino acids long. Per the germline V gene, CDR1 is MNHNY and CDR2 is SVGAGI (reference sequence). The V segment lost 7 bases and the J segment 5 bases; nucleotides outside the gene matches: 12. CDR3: CASTGQASGRMETQYF. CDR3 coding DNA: TGTGCCAGCACCGGCCAGGCTAGCGGGAGGATGGAGACCCAGTACTTC.

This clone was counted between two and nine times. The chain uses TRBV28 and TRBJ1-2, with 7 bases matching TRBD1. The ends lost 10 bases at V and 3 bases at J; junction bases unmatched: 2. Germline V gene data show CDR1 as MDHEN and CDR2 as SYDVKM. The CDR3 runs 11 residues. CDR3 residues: CATDRDYGYTF. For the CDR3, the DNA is TGTGCCACCGACAGGGACTATGGCTACACCTTC.

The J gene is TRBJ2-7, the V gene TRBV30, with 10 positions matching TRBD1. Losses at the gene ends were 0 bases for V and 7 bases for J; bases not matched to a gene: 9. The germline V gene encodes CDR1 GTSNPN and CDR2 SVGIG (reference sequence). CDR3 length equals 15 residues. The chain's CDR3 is CAWSVSDRGSEEQYF. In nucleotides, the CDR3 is TGTGCCTGGAGTGTATCGGACAGGGGGTCTGAGGAGCAGTACTTC.